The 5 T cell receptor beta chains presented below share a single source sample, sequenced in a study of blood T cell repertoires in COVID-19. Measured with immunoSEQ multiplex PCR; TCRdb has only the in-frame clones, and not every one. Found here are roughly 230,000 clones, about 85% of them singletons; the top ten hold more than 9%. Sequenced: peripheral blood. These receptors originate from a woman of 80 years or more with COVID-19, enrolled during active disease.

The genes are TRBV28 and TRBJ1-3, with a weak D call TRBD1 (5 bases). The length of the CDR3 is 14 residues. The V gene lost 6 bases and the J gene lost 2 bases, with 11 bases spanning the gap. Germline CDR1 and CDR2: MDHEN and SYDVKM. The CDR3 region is CASSRPGTGNTIYF. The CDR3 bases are TGTGCCAGCAGCCGCCCAGGGACTGGAAACACCATATATTTT.

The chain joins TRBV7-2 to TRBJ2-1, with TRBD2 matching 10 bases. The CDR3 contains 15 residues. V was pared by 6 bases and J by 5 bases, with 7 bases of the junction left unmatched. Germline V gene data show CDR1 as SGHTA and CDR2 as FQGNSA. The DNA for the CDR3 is TGTGCCAGCAGTCTAGCGGGGGCCCCTCACAATGAGCAGTTCTTC. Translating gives CASSLAGAPHNEQFF. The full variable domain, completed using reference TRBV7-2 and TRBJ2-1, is GAGVSQSPSNKVTEKGKDVELRCDPISGHTALYWYRQSLGQGLEFLIYFQGNSAPDKSGLPSDRFSAERTGGSVSTLTIQRTQQEDSAVYLCASSLAGAPHNEQFFGPGTRLTVL.

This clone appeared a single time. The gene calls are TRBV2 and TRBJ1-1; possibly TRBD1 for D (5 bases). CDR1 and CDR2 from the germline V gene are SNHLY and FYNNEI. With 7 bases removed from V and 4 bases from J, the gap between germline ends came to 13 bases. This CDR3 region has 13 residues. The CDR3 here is CASNQGPSTEAFF. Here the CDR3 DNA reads TGTGCCAGCAACCAGGGTCCCAGCACTGAAGCTTTCTTT. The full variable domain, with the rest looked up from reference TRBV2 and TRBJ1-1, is EPEVTQTPSHQVTQMGQEVILRCVPISNHLYFYWYRQILGQKVEFLVSFYNNEISEKSEIFDDQFSVERPDGSNFTLKIRSTKLEDSAMYFCASNQGPSTEAFFGQGTRLTVV.

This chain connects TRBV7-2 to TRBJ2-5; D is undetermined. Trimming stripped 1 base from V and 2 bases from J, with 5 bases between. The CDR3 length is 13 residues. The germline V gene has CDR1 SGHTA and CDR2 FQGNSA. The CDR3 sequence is CASSLGPQETQYF. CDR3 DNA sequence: TGTGCCAGCAGCTTAGGTCCACAAGAGACCCAGTACTTC.

The DNA for the CDR3 is TGCAGCGTCCTCTCACAGGGGGCGGGCACTGAAGCTTTCTTT. It yields the protein CSVLSQGAGTEAFF. The chain is built from TRBV29-1 and TRBJ1-1; 9 nucleotides line up with TRBD1. CDR1 SQVTM and CDR2 ANQGSEA come from the germline V gene. CDR3 size: 14 residues. Trimming removed 6 bases from V and 4 bases from J; junction bases left unmatched: 9.